This TCR beta chain was sequenced in a study of blood T cells in healthy people across ages. A sample-barcoded 5' primer and a J-beta primer mix were used in a second PCR of about 7 to 12 cycles. TCRdb fed the 5' RACE reads into MiXCR, producing one record per CDR3 protein. The table lists about 570,000 distinct CDR3 sequences, approximately 30% of them singletons. The CDR3 contains 13 residues. The germline V gene has CDR1 SQVTM and CDR2 ANQGSEA. V was pared by 5 bases and J by 5 bases, with 13 bases between. This chain links TRBV29-1 with TRBJ2-1, with D possibly matching TRBD1 (6 bases). Input material: blood. The TCR was taken from a woman aged 70-85 years in good health. CDR3 sequence: CSVQTGLNNEQFF. The CDR3 DNA reads as TGCAGCGTTCAGACAGGTTTGAACAATGAGCAGTTCTTC.